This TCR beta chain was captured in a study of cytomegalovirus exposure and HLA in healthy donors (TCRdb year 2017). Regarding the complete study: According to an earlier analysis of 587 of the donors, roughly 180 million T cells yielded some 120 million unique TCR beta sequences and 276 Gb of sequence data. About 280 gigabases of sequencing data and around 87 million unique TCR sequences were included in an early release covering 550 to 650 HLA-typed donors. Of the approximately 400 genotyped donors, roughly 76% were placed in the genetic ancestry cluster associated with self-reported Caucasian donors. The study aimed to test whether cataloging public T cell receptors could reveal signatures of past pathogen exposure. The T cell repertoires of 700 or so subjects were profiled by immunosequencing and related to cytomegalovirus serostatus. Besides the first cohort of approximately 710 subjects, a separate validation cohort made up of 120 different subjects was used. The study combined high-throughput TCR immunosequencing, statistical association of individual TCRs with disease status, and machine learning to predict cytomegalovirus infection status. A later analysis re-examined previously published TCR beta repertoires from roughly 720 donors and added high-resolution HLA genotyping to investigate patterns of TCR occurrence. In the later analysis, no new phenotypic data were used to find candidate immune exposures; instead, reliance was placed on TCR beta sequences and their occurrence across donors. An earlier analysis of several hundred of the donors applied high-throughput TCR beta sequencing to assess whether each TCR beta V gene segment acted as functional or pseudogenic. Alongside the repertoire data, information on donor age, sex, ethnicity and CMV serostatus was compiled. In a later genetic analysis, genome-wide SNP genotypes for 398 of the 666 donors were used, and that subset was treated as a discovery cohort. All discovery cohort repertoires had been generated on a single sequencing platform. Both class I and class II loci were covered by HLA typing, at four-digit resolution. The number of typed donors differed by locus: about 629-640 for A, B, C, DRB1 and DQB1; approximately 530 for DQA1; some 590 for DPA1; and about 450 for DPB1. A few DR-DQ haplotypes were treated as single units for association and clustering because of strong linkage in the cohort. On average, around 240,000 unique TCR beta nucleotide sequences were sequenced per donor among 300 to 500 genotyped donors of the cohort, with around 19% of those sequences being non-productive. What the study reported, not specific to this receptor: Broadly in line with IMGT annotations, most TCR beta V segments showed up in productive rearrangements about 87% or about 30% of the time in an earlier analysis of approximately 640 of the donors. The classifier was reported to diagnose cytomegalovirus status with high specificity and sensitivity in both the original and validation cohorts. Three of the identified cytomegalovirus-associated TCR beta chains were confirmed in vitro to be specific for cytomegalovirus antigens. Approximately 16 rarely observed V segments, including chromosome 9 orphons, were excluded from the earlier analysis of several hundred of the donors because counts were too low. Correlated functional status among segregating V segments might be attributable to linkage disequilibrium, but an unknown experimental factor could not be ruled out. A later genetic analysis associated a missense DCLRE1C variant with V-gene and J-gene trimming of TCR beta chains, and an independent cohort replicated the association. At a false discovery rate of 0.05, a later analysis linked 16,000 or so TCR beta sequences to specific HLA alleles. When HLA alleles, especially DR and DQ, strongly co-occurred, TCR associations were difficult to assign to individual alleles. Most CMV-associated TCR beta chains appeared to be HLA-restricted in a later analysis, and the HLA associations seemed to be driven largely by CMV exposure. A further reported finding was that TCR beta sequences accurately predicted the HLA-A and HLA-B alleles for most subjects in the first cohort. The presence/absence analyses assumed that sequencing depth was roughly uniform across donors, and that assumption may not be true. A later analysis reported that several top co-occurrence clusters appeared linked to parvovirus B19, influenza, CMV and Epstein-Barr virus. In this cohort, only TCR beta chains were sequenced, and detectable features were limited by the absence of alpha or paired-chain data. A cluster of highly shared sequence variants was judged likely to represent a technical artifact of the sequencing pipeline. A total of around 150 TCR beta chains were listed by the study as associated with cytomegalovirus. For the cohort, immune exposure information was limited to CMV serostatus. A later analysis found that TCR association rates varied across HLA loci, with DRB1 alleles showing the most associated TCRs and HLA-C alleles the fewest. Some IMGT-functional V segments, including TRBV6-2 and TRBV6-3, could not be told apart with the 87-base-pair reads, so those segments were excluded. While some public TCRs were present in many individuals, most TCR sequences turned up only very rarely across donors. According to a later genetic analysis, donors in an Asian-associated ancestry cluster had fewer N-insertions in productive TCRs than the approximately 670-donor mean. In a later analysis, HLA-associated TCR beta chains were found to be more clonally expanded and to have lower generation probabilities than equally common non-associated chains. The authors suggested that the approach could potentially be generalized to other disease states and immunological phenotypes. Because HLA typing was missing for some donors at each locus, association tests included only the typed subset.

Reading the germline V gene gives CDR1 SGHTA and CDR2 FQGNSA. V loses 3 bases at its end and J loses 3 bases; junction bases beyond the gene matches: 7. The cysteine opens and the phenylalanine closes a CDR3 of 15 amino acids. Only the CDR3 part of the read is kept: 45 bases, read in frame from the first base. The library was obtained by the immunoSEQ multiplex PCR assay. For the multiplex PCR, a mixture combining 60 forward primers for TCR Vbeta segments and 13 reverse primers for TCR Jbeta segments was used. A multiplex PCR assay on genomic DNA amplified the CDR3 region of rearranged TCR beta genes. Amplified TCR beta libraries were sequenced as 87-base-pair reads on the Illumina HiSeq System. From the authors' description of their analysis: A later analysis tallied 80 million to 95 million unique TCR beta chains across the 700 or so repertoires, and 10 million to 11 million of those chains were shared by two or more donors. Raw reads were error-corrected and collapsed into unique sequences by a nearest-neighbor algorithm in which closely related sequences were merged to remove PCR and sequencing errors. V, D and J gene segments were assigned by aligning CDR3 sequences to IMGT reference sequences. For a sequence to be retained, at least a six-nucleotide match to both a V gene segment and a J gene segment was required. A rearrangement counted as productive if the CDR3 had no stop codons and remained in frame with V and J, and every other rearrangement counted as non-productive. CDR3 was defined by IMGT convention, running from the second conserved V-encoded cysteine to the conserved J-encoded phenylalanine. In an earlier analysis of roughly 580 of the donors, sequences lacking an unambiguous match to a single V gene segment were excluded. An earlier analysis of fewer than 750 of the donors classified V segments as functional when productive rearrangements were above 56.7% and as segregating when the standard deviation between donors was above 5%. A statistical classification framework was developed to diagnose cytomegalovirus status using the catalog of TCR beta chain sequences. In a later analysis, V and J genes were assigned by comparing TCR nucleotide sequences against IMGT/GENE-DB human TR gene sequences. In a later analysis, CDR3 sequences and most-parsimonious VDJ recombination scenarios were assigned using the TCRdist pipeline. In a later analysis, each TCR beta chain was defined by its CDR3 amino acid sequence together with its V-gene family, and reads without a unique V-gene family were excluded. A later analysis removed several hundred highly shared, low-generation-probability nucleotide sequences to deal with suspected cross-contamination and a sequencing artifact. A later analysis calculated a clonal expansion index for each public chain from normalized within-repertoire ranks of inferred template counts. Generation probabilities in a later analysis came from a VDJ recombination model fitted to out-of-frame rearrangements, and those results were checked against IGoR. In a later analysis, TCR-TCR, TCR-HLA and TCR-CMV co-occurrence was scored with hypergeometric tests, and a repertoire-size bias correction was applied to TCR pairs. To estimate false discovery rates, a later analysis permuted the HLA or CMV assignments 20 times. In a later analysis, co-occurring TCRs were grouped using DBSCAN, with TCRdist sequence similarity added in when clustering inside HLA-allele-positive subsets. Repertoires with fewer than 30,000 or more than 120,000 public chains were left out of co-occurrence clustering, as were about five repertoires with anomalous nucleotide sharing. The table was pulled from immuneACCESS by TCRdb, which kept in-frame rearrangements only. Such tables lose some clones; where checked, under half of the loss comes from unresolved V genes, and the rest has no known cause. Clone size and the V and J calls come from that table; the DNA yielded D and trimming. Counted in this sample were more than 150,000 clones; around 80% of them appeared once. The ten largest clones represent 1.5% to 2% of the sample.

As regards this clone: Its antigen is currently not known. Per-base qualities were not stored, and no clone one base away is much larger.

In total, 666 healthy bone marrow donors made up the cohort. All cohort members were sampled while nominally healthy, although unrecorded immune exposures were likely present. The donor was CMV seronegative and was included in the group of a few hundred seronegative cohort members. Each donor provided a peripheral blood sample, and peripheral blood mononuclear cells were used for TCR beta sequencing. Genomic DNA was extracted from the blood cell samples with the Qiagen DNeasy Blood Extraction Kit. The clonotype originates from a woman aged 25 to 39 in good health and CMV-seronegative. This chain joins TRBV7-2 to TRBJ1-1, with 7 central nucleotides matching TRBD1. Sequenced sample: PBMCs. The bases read TGTGCCAGCAGCTTTTACTCCCAGGGGGACACTGAAGCTTTCTTT. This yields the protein CASSFYSQGDTEAFF. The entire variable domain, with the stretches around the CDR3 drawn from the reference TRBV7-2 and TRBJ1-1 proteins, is GAGVSQSPSNKVTEKGKDVELRCDPISGHTALYWYRQSLGQGLEFLIYFQGNSAPDKSGLPSDRFSAERTGGSVSTLTIQRTQQEDSAVYLCASSFYSQGDTEAFFGQGTRLTVV.